This TCR beta chain was identified during a study of identifying expanded T cells in peripheral blood (dated by TCRdb to the late 2010s). At the level of the whole study: Four technical replicates, made by sequencing separate aliquots from the same pool of genomic DNA, were compared pairwise. Beyond this particular receptor, the publication reports: In all healthy donors, the variance in clone template counts between samples taken around 2 weeks apart rose significantly as total template count increased. Both the number of clones called differentially abundant and the false-positive rate were significantly reduced by the beta-binomial model across all healthy-donor time intervals. About 1.1 differentially abundant clones were flagged by the binomial model between technical replicates, whereas about 15 and 18 were flagged over two weeks and four weeks, respectively. The authors expected that biological variance in healthy repertoires might rise further over much longer intervals, such as months to years.

Trimming leaves V shorter by 0 bases and J shorter by 3 bases, with the junction holding 3 bases beyond the gene matches. Including the terminal cysteine and phenylalanine, the CDR3 comprises 15 residues. Only the CDR3 DNA is retained, 45 bases long and in frame from the first base. CDR1 is given as LNHNV and CDR2 as YYDKDF, both from the germline V gene (reference sequence). During the collection period, no infections or other immune events were recorded for the healthy donors. Healthy-donor blood repertoires served as a training cohort to calibrate time-dependent variance in a beta-binomial model of T-cell clone differential abundance. The training cohort comprised roughly ten healthy donors, 3 female and 7 male. On average the donors were around 44 years old, and their ages spanned roughly 29 to 70 years. Obtained from a commercial supplier, whole blood was collected from each healthy donor at three time points set around 13 days apart. Genomic DNA was extracted from unsorted whole blood for immunosequencing.

TCRbeta CDR3 regions were profiled with the immunoSEQ Assay using bias-controlled multiplex PCR amplification of genomic DNA. As for the original processing: To quantify the absolute abundance of each unique TCRbeta CDR3 region, the sequences were collapsed and filtered. Differential abundance was tested with two models: a binomial (Fisher-equivalent) model and a beta-binomial model that adds time-dependent variance fitted from healthy donors. Clones with fewer than 5 combined templates were excluded, and clones with Benjamini-Hochberg FDR below 0.01 were called differentially abundant. In the beta-binomial model, variance was expressed as a function of the total template count across the two samples, in the form v = (b*log(k)+a)^2. Not all clones reach the TCRdb copy of this immuneACCESS table, which keeps in-frame sequences only. Checked studies attribute under half of the gap to unresolved V genes and leave the rest unexplained. For V, J and clone size, that table is used; D and trimming come from the DNA. The sample table records about 90,000 clones; 70% to 90% of these occur just once. The ten largest account for approximately 5% of the sample.

As concerns this clone: Its target antigen remains unknown. One base away there is no much larger clone; base qualities are not given. Other DNA sequences from this sample encode an identical CDR3 as well.

Here the chain combines TRBV15 and TRBJ2-3, with 7 middle bases fitting TRBD2. Sequenced material: blood. This TCR was sampled from a person aged 18-69 years in good health. The DNA is TGTGCCACCAGCAGAGAGTGGGGGGGGACAGATACGCAGTATTTT. It encodes CATSREWGGTDTQYF.